This T cell receptor beta chain was found in a study of PD-1 blockade in classical Hodgkin lymphoma. General study findings and limits: CD4+ TCR diversity, unlike CD8+, climbed significantly by C4D1.

Some clones are missing from TCRdb's copy, which holds only in-frame ones; the method was immunoSEQ multiplex PCR. The sample holds tens of thousands of clones, about 88% seen once. Trimming cost V 4 bases and J 6 bases; bases outside gene matches: 6. CDR1 is SGDLS and CDR2 is YYNGEE in the germline V gene. The CDR3 is 14 residues long. Time point noted: cycle 4 day 1 (C4D1), after 5 to 7 weeks of nivolumab. All patients experienced relapse after autologous stem cell transplantation, and brentuximab vedotin exposure was variable. Isolation of CD4+ T cells from thawed PBMCs was performed by magnetic negative selection. This clone was counted only a few times. The antigen is undetermined.

The rearrangement uses TRBV9 and TRBJ2-2; 7 bases map to TRBD1. The specimen comprised CD4+ T cells from blood, sampled before the fourth cycle of nivolumab. This receptor was identified in a human donor with classical Hodgkin lymphoma. CDR3 nucleotides: TGTGCCAGCAGCACCAACAGGGGATCCGGGGAGCTGTTTTTT. Amino acid sequence: CASSTNRGSGELFF. Using reference TRBV9 and TRBJ2-2 for the parts outside the CDR3, the full variable domain is DSGVTQTPKHLITATGQRVTLRCSPRSGDLSVYWYQQSLDQGLQFLIQYYNGEERAKGNILERFSAQQFPDLHSELNLSSLELGDSALYFCASSTNRGSGELFFGEGSRLTVL.